The source of this T cell receptor beta chain is a study of cytomegalovirus exposure and HLA in healthy donors. Vbeta (60) and Jbeta (13) primers were used in the PCR. Sequencing was performed with immunoSEQ multiplex PCR; in TCRdb, only in-frame clones are kept and a portion is missing. Of about 150,000 clones listed, 85% are singletons. About this clone: Its antigen remains unidentified.

V was shortened by 5 bases and J by 3 bases, with 5 bases between the two germline ends. The length of the CDR3 is 12 residues. Germline CDR1 is PRHDT and CDR2 is FYEKMQ (reference sequence). Study observations and caveats: Cytomegalovirus status, reportedly, was diagnosed with high specificity and sensitivity by the classifier. From TCR beta sequences, most subjects' HLA-A and HLA-B alleles were reportedly predicted accurately. Common viral pathogens seemed, in a later analysis, to connect with several of the most significant clusters.

Sample: PBMCs. V gene TRBV13 combines with J gene TRBJ2-1; D remains unclear. This clonotype was sampled from a woman in her late teens or twenties in good health and CMV-seronegative. CDR3 DNA sequence: TGTGCCAGCAGCCCAAACTACAATGAGCAGTTCTTC. Its translation: CASSPNYNEQFF.